The 19 T cell receptor beta chains below all came from one sample that was sequenced in a study of regulatory T cells in long-lasting Graves disease. Combining iRepertoire HTBI primers with Arm-PCR of CDR3 regions, the authors built TCR beta libraries. TCRdb ran MiXCR on the multiplex PCR reads and lists one entry per CDR3 protein. The repertoire includes roughly 430,000 distinct CDR3 sequences, roughly a fifth of them detected once, and around 15% sits in the top ten. The sample's time point: persistent/refractory GD, antithyroid drugs over 5 years with positive TRAb. After RNA was extracted from PBMCs, the TCR library was made from it. The starting material was peripheral blood mononuclear cells (PBMCs), obtained when the disease was refractory, from a patient treated with antithyroid drugs. The receptors stem from a female donor with Graves disease.

Ten or more counts support this clonotype. The V call is TRBV12-3 or TRBV12-4, the J call TRBJ1-5; no firm D call. V was clipped by 5 bases and J by 2 bases, with 7 bases between them. There are 13 residues in the CDR3. The CDR3 DNA is TGTGCCAGCAGTGGGTTCGGCAATCAGCCCCAGCATTTT. It translates to CASSGFGNQPQHF.

CDR3 sequence reads: CASSPRQGPYLYGYTF. The CDR3 DNA reads TGTGCCAGTAGTCCTCGACAGGGGCCTTACCTCTATGGCTACACCTTC. V is TRBV19 and J is TRBJ1-2; TRBD1 matches 8 bases. The germline V gene has CDR1 LNHDA and CDR2 SQIVND (reference sequence). The CDR3 totals 16 residues. The V segment lost 5 bases and the J segment 4 bases; nucleotides outside the gene matches: 12.

This clonotype was observed at least ten times. In DNA, the CDR3 is TGTGCCAGCAGTACCCAAGCGGGAGGAAACTACGAGCAGTACTTC. It is translated as CASSTQAGGNYEQYF. This chain links TRBV6-1 with TRBJ2-7; 9 positions agree with TRBD2. CDR3 length: 15 residues. Looked up from germline, CDR1 is MNHNS and CDR2 is SASEGT. The V segment lost 5 bases and the J segment 3 bases; nucleotides outside the gene matches: 8.

The chain is built from TRBV20-1 and TRBJ2-5, with 10 bases fitting TRBD2. V lost 5 bases, J lost 5 bases, and 11 bases stayed unmatched. The CDR3 length is 15 residues. Per the germline V gene, CDR1 is DFQATT and CDR2 is SNEGSKA (reference sequence). This chain's CDR3 is CSAFPSGRALETQYF. The CDR3 nucleotides read TGCAGTGCTTTCCCGAGCGGGAGGGCCCTTGAGACCCAGTACTTC.

Points on this clonotype: A much larger clone differs from this one at a single base, so this may be a read error. This chain connects TRBV10-3 to TRBJ1-1; D is perhaps TRBD1 (6 bases). CDR3 length equals 16 residues. V gave up 5 bases and J gave up 0 bases, with 16 bases separating them. Germline loops: CDR1 ENHRY, CDR2 SYGVKD. The CDR3 DNA follows: TGTGCCATCAGTTACCGACAGGAAACTTTGAACACTGAAGCTTTCTTT. Amino acids: CAISYRQETLNTEAFF.

This clonotype was counted many times. V usage is TRBV27 and J usage is TRBJ1-5; D unclear. The CDR3 sequence is 17 residues long. Trimming shortened V by 6 bases and J by 6 bases, and 24 bases separated the two germline ends. Germline CDR1 and CDR2: MNHEY and SMNVEV (reference sequence). The CDR3 loop reads CASSSTIPGPRGQPQHF. As DNA, the CDR3 is TGTGCCAGCAGCTCCACCATTCCCGGCCCCCGGGGTCAGCCCCAGCATTTT.

The chain carries TRBV27 and TRBJ2-7; TRBD1 agrees at 7 bases. Germline V gene lookup returns CDR1 MNHEY and CDR2 SMNVEV (reference sequence). With V trimmed by 2 bases and J by 4 bases, 8 bases remained unmatched. CDR3 length equals 15 residues. The CDR3 sequence: CASSLGPGQPYEQYF. The CDR3 DNA follows: TGTGCCAGCAGTTTAGGGCCGGGACAGCCATACGAGCAGTACTTC.

The chain combines TRBV5-5 with TRBJ1-5, with D uncertain. CDR1 is SGHKS and CDR2 is YYEKEE in the germline V gene (reference sequence). Trimming shortened V by 4 bases and J by 4 bases, and 15 bases separated the two germline ends. CDR3 length: 15 amino acids. Here the CDR3 DNA reads TGTGCCAGCAGCGCATGGTCCGGGATGAATCAGCCCCAGCATTTT. It translates to CASSAWSGMNQPQHF.

The CDR3 loop is CASGTWTSGSRGEQFF. DNA for the CDR3: TGTGCTAGTGGTACATGGACTAGCGGGAGTCGAGGTGAGCAGTTCTTC. The chain carries TRBV12-5 and TRBJ2-5; 13 nucleotides align to TRBD2. The J call could be wrong; TRBJ2-1 is a better fit for the DNA end. Germline lookup yields CDR1 LGHNT and CDR2 FRNRAP. The CDR3 covers 16 residues.

The table lists this clonotype with a few counts. The chain employs TRBV4-1 and TRBJ2-2; D possibly corresponds to TRBD1 (6 bases). CDR1 and CDR2 (germline): MGHRA, YSYEKL. Trimming shortened V by 2 bases and J by 5 bases, and 15 bases separated the two germline ends. The CDR3 spans 16 residues. CDR3 sequence reads: CASSQLPQGLTGELFF. The CDR3 bases are TGCGCCAGCAGCCAACTTCCGCAGGGGCTGACCGGGGAGCTGTTTTTT.

The V gene is TRBV2, the J gene TRBJ2-7; 9 bases are shared with TRBD1. The V gene end was trimmed by 6 bases and the J gene end by 9 bases; junction bases not matched to a gene: 15. The germline gives CDR1 SNHLY, CDR2 FYNNEI. The CDR3 covers 15 residues. The DNA for the CDR3 is TGTGCCAGCAGCTTCCACCCGGGACAGGGAAGGGGGCAGTACTTC. It specifies CASSFHPGQGRGQYF.

V is TRBV3-1 and J is TRBJ2-1; D is ambiguous. The germline V gene has CDR1 LGHDT and CDR2 YNNKEL (reference sequence). V lost 0 bases, J lost 8 bases, and 20 bases lay in between. CDR3 length: 17 residues. The DNA of the CDR3 is TGTGCCAGCAGCCAAGATTGGGGTGGGCAGGAGTTGCATGAGCAGTTCTTC. Residues: CASSQDWGGQELHEQFF.

This clonotype was counted at least ten times. This sequence joins TRBV11-2 and TRBJ2-7, with 7 bases lining up with TRBD2. The V segment lost 3 bases and the J segment 0 bases; nucleotides outside the gene matches: 5. The CDR3 extends over 15 amino acids. Germline V gives CDR1 SGHAT, CDR2 FQNNGV. Written as DNA, the CDR3 is TGTGCCAGCAGCTTGAGCGGGATCCGCTCCTACGAGCAGTACTTC. Its protein is CASSLSGIRSYEQYF.

The V and J genes are TRBV6-1 and TRBJ1-1; TRBD1 might be the D (6 bases). Germline V lookup: CDR1 MNHNS, CDR2 SASEGT. Trimming took off 5 bases at V and 6 bases at J, with 13 bases between the two ends. The CDR3 has 13 residues. The CDR3 DNA follows: TGTGCCAGCAGTCCAGACAGGCGGTCTGAAGCTTTCTTT. It yields the protein CASSPDRRSEAFF.

This clonotype was found many times. V and J are TRBV10-1 and TRBJ2-5, with D uncertain. Germline V CDR1 and CDR2: WNHNN, SYGVQD (reference sequence). Trimming shortened V by 7 bases and J by 3 bases, and 3 bases separated the two germline ends. The CDR3 contains 10 residues. In DNA, the CDR3 is TGCGCCAGCACCGAAGAGACCCAGTACTTC. Protein product: CASTEETQYF.

V gene TRBV30 combines with J gene TRBJ2-2; 10 bases match TRBD1. Trimming took 7 bases from V and 6 from J; bases not matched to a gene: 11. Germline loops: CDR1 GTSNPN, CDR2 SVGIG (reference sequence). The CDR3 consists of 15 residues. As DNA, the CDR3 is TGTGCCTACCTGCCGGGACAGGGGCGGTCCGGGGAGCTGTTTTTT. Amino acids: CAYLPGQGRSGELFF. Complete variable domain (other parts from reference TRBV30 and TRBJ2-2): SQTIHQWPATLVQPVGSPLSLECTVEGTSNPNLYWYRQAAGRGLQLLFYSVGIGQISSEVPQNLSASRPQDRQFILSSKKLLLSDSGFYLCAYLPGQGRSGELFFGEGSRLTVL.

This clonotype was counted once. The chain is built from TRBV18 and TRBJ2-5, with no clear D. The CDR3 extends over 13 amino acids. Trimming removed 3 bases at V and 6 bases at J, with 11 bases between. From germline, CDR1 is KGHSH and CDR2 LQKENI. This chain's CDR3 is CASSPPVSQTQYF. CDR3 DNA sequence: TGTGCCAGCTCACCCCCCGTTTCTCAGACCCAGTACTTC.

Ten or more counts support this clonotype. The chain has TRBV5-1 and TRBJ2-7, with D possibly matching TRBD1 (7 bases). This CDR3 is 14 amino acids long. V gave up 5 bases and J gave up 5 bases, with 17 bases separating them. Germline V lookup: CDR1 SGHRS, CDR2 YFSETQ. The CDR3 here is CASRKLTRGDEQYF. CDR3 sequence (DNA): TGCGCCAGCAGAAAGCTGACCAGGGGGGACGAGCAGTACTTC.

In its sample, this clonotype was seen many times. The chain combines TRBV2 with TRBJ2-2; the match to TRBD1 covers 9 bases. Trimming at V came to 4 bases and at J to 6 bases, leaving 6 bases not matched to a gene. CDR1 and CDR2 from the germline V gene are SNHLY and FYNNEI. The CDR3 spans 15 residues. DNA for the CDR3: TGTGCCAGCAGTGGGGACAGGGTGAAGGCCGGGGAGCTGTTTTTT. Its translation is CASSGDRVKAGELFF. Looking up the rest from reference TRBV2 and TRBJ2-2 gives the full variable domain: EPEVTQTPSHQVTQMGQEVILRCVPISNHLYFYWYRQILGQKVEFLVSFYNNEISEKSEIFDDQFSVERPDGSNFTLKIRSTKLEDSAMYFCASSGDRVKAGELFFGEGSRLTVL.